This T cell receptor beta chain was observed in a study of Ad26.COV2.S vaccination and SARS-CoV-2 variants. Study-level background: Donor had been placed in the Ad26.COV2.S arm of the COV1001 trial.

This table comes from immunoSEQ multiplex PCR, and its TCRdb copy is limited to in-frame clones, with some not included. Of roughly 680,000 clones in the sample, more than 80% are singletons; the top ten hold roughly 1.5%. CDR1 SGHAT and CDR2 FQNNGV come from the germline V gene. The CDR3 sequence is 13 residues long. V dropped 1 base and J dropped 6 bases, with 10 bases sitting between them. Treatment described: roughly 19 received Ad26.COV2.S at low or high dose, single or two shots; several received placebo; per-sample allocation not given. At day 63 after the first vaccine or placebo injection, samples were drawn.

This chain links TRBV11-2 with TRBJ2-7; D might be TRBD2 (7 bases). The TCR was taken from a person between 18 and 65 years old who received the Ad26.COV2.S COVID-19 vaccine or a placebo. Sequenced material: peripheral blood, taken in a trial of Ad26.COV2.S vaccine versus placebo. The CDR3 DNA reads as TGTGCCAGCAGCTTAGCGGGGGGCAGCGAGCAGTACTTC. Residues: CASSLAGGSEQYF.